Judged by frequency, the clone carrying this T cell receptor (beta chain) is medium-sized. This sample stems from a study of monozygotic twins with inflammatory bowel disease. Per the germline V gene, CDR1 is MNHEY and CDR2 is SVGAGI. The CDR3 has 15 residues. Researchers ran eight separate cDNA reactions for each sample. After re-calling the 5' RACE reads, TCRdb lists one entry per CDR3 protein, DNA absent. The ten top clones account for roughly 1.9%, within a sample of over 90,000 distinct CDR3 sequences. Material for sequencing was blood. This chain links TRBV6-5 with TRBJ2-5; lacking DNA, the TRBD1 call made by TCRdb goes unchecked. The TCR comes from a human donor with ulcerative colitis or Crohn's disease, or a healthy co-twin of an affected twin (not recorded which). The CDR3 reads CASSYSRGGGETQYF.